The present T cell receptor beta chain was sequenced within a study of cytomegalovirus exposure and HLA in healthy donors. Findings and limits, study-wide: Among TCR sequences, most were rare, though some public TCRs appeared in many donors.

The protocol was immunoSEQ multiplex PCR, while the TCRdb copy is restricted to in-frame clones and leaves out a portion. Of about 98,000 clones listed, about 83% were seen once; the top ten hold approximately 4%. The donors were in the roughly 130-subject validation cohort, distinct from the roughly 720-subject first cohort. This clone has more than one count but fewer than ten. Antigen unknown. The germline V gene has CDR1 SEHNR and CDR2 FQNEAQ (reference sequence). The V gene lost 1 base and the J gene lost 6 bases, with 9 bases spanning the gap. The CDR3 has 13 residues. The sequenced sample was PBMCs. This sequence originates from a woman in her twenties or thirties in good health and CMV-seronegative. The chain links TRBV7-9 to TRBJ1-2; D uncertain. CDR3 in amino acids: CASSLESGDGYTF. CDR3 bases: TGTGCCAGCAGCTTAGAGTCCGGGGATGGCTACACCTTC.